Listed below are T cell receptor beta chains from one sample, sequenced in a study of STAT3 mutations in large granular lymphocyte leukemia. TCRdb's table, derived via immunoSEQ multiplex PCR, lists solely in-frame clones and lacks some. Of tens of thousands of clones listed, around three quarters are singletons. The sequenced sample was peripheral blood mononuclear cells. These receptors originate from a woman aged 45-59 years with T-cell large granular lymphocyte leukemia. Some clones in this sample may be carry-over from other donors' samples. Both conserved end residues are part of each CDR3. The order of the fields is J gene, V gene, CDR3 length, CDR3 protein.

>TRBJ1-1|TRBV6-5|13
CASSPIPGREAFF
>TRBJ2-3|TRBV18|18
CASSPPKLAGVFTDTQYF
>TRBJ2-3|TRBV9|15
CASSPQGRGTDTQYF
>TRBJ2-2|TRBV11-3|14
CASSLAGNTGELFF
>TRBJ2-7|TRBV7-2|13
CASSLASRYEQYF
>TRBJ1-1|TRBV5-1|14
CASSFGTVNTEAFF
>TRBJ1-4|TRBV7-9|15
CASSLRTNKDEKLFF
>TRBJ1-5|TRBV5-4|17
CASSFSFSGQGNQPQHF
>TRBJ1-1|TRBV18|15
CASSLSGGGGTEAFF
>TRBJ2-5|TRBV19|11
CASRTGETQYF
>TRBJ1-2|TRBV9|13
CASSVGQNYGYTF
>TRBJ1-5|TRBV6-1|15
CASRELTFSNQPQHF
>TRBJ2-7|TRBV5-1|16
CASSLGGTSGVNEQYF
>TRBJ1-5|TRBV4-1|15
CASSQLTNLNQPQHF
>TRBJ2-1|TRBV2|14
CASREAGRYNEQFF